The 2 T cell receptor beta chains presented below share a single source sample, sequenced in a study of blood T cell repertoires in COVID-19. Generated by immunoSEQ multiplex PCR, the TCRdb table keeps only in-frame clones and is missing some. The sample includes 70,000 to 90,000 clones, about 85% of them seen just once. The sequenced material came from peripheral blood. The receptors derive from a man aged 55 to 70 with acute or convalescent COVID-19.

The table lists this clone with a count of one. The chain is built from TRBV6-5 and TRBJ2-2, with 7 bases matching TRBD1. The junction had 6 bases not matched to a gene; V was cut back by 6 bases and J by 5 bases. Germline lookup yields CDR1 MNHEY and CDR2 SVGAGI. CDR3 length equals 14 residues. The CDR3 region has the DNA TGTGCCAGCAGACAACAGGGGAATACCGGGGAGCTGTTTTTT. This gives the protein CASRQQGNTGELFF.

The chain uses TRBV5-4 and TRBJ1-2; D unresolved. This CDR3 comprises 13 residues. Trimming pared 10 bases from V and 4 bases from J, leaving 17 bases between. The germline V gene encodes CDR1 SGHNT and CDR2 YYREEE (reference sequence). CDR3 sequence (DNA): TGTGCCTGGACCCTAGAGGGCCGCTATGGCTACACCTTC. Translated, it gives CAWTLEGRYGYTF.